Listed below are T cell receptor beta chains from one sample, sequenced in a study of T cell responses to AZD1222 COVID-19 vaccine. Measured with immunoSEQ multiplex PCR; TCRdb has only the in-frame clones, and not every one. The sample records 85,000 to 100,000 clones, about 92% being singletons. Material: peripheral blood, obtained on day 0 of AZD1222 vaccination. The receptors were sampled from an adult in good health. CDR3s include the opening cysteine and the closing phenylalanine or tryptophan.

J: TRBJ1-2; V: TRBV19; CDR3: CASKAGRVSYGYTF
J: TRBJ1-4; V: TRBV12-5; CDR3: CASGLRANATNEKLFF
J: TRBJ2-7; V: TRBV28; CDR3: CASSGTSLSYEQYF
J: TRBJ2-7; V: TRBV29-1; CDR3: CSVTGTYEQYF
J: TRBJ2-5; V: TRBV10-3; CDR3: CAISLGETQYF
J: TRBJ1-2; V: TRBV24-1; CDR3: CATSDFSGGGYTF
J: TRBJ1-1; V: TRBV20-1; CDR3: CSARDQIAFF
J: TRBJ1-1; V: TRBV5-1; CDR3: CASSSQPGGQGWSTEAFF
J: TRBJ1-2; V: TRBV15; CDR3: CATSREGTGFRYTF
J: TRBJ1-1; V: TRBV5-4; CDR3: CASSLDPRGPSGTEAFF
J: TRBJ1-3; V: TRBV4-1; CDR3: CASSQDTSLGAIDLSNTIYF
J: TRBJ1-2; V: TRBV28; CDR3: CASSSQLWGYTF
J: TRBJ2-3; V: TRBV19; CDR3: CASSIRQGGMGTQYF
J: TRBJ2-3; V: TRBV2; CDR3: CASSDKRTDTQYF
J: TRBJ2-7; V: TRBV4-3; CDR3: CASSQDRLAGALSYEQYF
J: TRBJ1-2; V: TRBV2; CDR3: CASSDGGENYTF
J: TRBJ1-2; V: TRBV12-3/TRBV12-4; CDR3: CASRGAGDGYTF
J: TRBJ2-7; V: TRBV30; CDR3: CAWQGTYEQYF